Presented here are 26 T cell receptor beta chains from one specimen sequenced in a study of vaccination and CD4 T cells after COVID-19. Described treatment: roughly 10-day PBMC culture with coronavirus spike peptide pools or control peptides (ViraFEST assay). Antigens of these TCRs are unknown. The Oncomine TCR Beta short-read assay generated sequence data from the DNA of cultured CD4+ T cells. TCRdb analysed the PCR reads with MiXCR anew, one entry per CDR3 protein. The sample lists about 11,000 distinct CDR3 sequences, more than 25% occurring once. Sequencing input: cultured CD4+ T cells from blood. Receptor source: a human donor with COVID-19.

This clonotype was detected only once. The chain combines TRBV20-1 with TRBJ2-1; 12 bases are shared with TRBD2. This CDR3 has 18 amino acids. The germline CDR1 and CDR2 sequences are DFQATT and SNEGSKA (reference sequence). V lost 0 bases, J lost 8 bases, and 14 bases stayed unmatched. For the CDR3, the DNA is TGCAGTGCTAGAGATAGGCTAGCGGGGGGGCAATTTTCGGATGAGCAGTTCTTC. This encodes CSARDRLAGGQFSDEQFF.

The rearrangement uses TRBV27 and TRBJ1-5; D gene unclear. The CDR3 has 12 amino acids. Trimming stripped 8 bases from V and 5 bases from J, with 10 bases between. Germline CDR1 reads MNHEY; CDR2 reads SMNVEV (reference sequence). Here the CDR3 DNA reads TGTGCCAGCGCCTCCGGGTATCAGCCCCAGCATTTT. This encodes CASASGYQPQHF.

This clonotype has only a few counts. The V gene is TRBV7-9, the J gene TRBJ1-5; TRBD1 matches 12 bases. The ends lost 5 bases at V and 10 bases at J; junction bases unmatched: 9. CDR1 and CDR2 (germline): SEHNR, FQNEAQ (reference sequence). There are 15 residues in the CDR3. The CDR3 DNA reads TGTGCCAGCAGCCCTTTAGGGACAGGGGGCGCCCCCCAGCATTTT. This translates into CASSPLGTGGAPQHF.

This chain links TRBV12-3 or TRBV12-4 with TRBJ1-5; D not resolved. This CDR3 has 15 amino acids. Trimming took off 1 base at V and 0 bases at J, with 7 bases between the two ends. The CDR3 here is CASSLGHNSNQPQHF. The CDR3 DNA reads TGTGCCAGCAGTTTAGGACACAATAGCAATCAGCCCCAGCATTTT.

V and J are TRBV7-9 and TRBJ2-7; 7 bases fit TRBD1. This CDR3 comprises 14 residues. Germline V CDR1 and CDR2: SEHNR, FQNEAQ (reference sequence). Trimming removed 4 bases from V and 2 bases from J; junction bases left unmatched: 5. The DNA for the CDR3 is TGTGCCAGCAGCTCAGACAGGGCACCCTACGAGCAGTACTTC. Its protein is CASSSDRAPYEQYF.

By proportion, this clonotype is medium-sized (0.01 to 0.1%). The CDR3 reads CASSESPRGYTF. The DNA of the CDR3 is TGTGCCAGCAGTGAATCTCCCCGAGGCTACACCTTC. The chain carries TRBV25-1 and TRBJ1-2; D ambiguous. Germline V lookup: CDR1 MGHDK, CDR2 SYGVNS. This CDR3 comprises 12 residues. The V gene lost 1 base and the J gene lost 8 bases, with 8 bases spanning the gap.

The chain links TRBV12-3 or TRBV12-4 to TRBJ1-6, with 7 bases aligning to TRBD1. The CDR3 loop spans 13 amino acids. V shed 5 bases and J 9 bases; nucleotides not matched to a gene: 4. The CDR3 sequence is CASSTGASSPLHF. The CDR3 nucleotides read TGTGCCAGCAGTACAGGGGCGAGTTCACCCCTCCACTTT.

This clonotype was picked up a small number of times. The chain carries TRBV20-1 and TRBJ2-7; D remains ambiguous. V was pared by 5 bases and J by 3 bases, with 8 bases between. Per the germline V gene, CDR1 is DFQATT and CDR2 is SNEGSKA (reference sequence). The CDR3 extends over 11 amino acids. The CDR3 is CSAPGLYEQYF. CDR3 nucleotides: TGCAGTGCTCCGGGCCTCTACGAGCAGTACTTC.

V usage is TRBV5-1 and J usage is TRBJ1-1; the D is unclear. Germline V gene lookup returns CDR1 SGHRS and CDR2 YFSETQ. This CDR3 spans 14 amino acids. V was shortened by 4 bases and J by 3 bases, with 13 bases between the two germline ends. The CDR3 bases are TGCGCCAGCAGCCGTATGACTCGGGACACTGAAGCTTTCTTT. This codes for CASSRMTRDTEAFF.

The V call is TRBV6-2 or TRBV6-3, the J call TRBJ2-7, with 14 bases fitting TRBD2. Trimming at V came to 6 bases and at J to 1 base, leaving 8 bases not matched to a gene. The CDR3 is 17 residues long. Germline CDR1 is MNHEY and CDR2 is SVGEGT. CDR3 in amino acids: CASSGTSGGYLSYEQYF. Here the CDR3 DNA reads TGTGCCAGCAGCGGGACTAGCGGGGGCTACCTTTCCTACGAGCAGTACTTC.

The chain couples TRBV27 to TRBJ1-4; unclear D gene. Per the germline V gene, CDR1 is MNHEY and CDR2 is SMNVEV (reference sequence). Trimming removed 5 bases at V and 0 bases at J, with 13 bases between. The CDR3 totals 16 residues. CDR3 residues: CASSTVRTATNEKLFF. In DNA form, the CDR3 reads TGTGCCAGCAGTACAGTCAGGACGGCAACTAATGAAAAACTGTTTTTT.

In its sample, this clonotype was seen once. This chain joins TRBV12-3 or TRBV12-4 and TRBJ2-2; D not resolved. This CDR3 has 14 amino acids. V was shortened by 5 bases and J by 6 bases, with 13 bases between the two germline ends. DNA for the CDR3: TGTGCCAGCAGTCACCCGGCCAGGCCCGGGGAGCTGTTTTTT. Protein product: CASSHPARPGELFF.

This clonotype was observed a few times. The chain joins TRBV19 to TRBJ1-5; TRBD1 agrees at 8 bases. The V gene end was trimmed by 8 bases and the J gene end by 1 base; junction bases not matched to a gene: 7. From germline, CDR1 is LNHDA and CDR2 SQIVND (reference sequence). The CDR3 extends over 15 amino acids. The CDR3 DNA is TGTGCCAGTGGACAGGGTTTGTCAAGCAATCAGCCCCAGCATTTT. Protein: CASGQGLSSNQPQHF.

The sample holds a few counts of this clonotype. CDR3 nucleotides: TGTGCCAGCAGTGTAACGGTATTGAACGGGGAGCTGTTTTTT. It specifies CASSVTVLNGELFF. The chain is built from TRBV2 and TRBJ2-2; D gene uncertain. CDR3 size: 14 residues. CDR1 and CDR2 (germline): SNHLY, FYNNEI. V was clipped by 4 bases and J by 7 bases, with 13 bases between them.

This chain uses TRBV11-3 with TRBJ1-5; 10 nucleotides agree with TRBD1. CDR1 is SGHNT, CDR2 YENEEA, per germline. With V trimmed by 3 bases and J by 7 bases, 12 bases remained unmatched. CDR3 length: 17 amino acids. In DNA form, the CDR3 reads TGTGCCAGCAGCTTCCCACGACAGGGGGCTCCAAAGCAGCCCCAGCATTTT. Residues: CASSFPRQGAPKQPQHF.

This rearrangement joins TRBV7-2 to TRBJ1-6; D is perhaps TRBD1 (6 bases). The CDR3 length is 15 residues. The germline V gene encodes CDR1 SGHTA and CDR2 FQGNSA. With 2 bases removed from V and 7 bases from J, the gap between germline ends came to 12 bases. CDR3 sequence (DNA): TGTACCAGCAGCTTAACGGGGGCGAAAAATTCACCCCTCCACTTT. Translation gives CTSSLTGAKNSPLHF.

The chain is built from TRBV25-1 and TRBJ1-2, with a tentative D call TRBD1 (6 bases). Trimming took 4 bases from V and 7 from J, leaving 13 bases between them. This CDR3 region has 13 residues. Germline CDR1 reads MGHDK; CDR2 reads SYGVNS. The chain's CDR3 is CASSAPIGGGYTF. The CDR3 nucleotides read TGTGCCAGCAGTGCCCCTATAGGGGGTGGCTACACCTTC.

The chain joins TRBV28 to TRBJ2-7, with D unclear. Trimming removed 2 bases from V and 2 bases from J, with 13 bases in between. The CDR3 extends over 15 amino acids. Germline V CDR1 and CDR2: MDHEN, SYDVKM. CDR3 residues: CASSLGHKTTYEQYF. CDR3 coding DNA: TGTGCCAGCAGTTTAGGTCACAAGACGACCTACGAGCAGTACTTC.

J is TRBJ1-2 and V is TRBV6-1, with TRBD1 identical over 7 bases. V was pared by 7 bases and J by 1 base, with 9 bases of the junction left unmatched. CDR1 and CDR2 from the germline V gene are MNHNS and SASEGT. The CDR3 covers 15 residues. The CDR3 reads CASKKHGTDNYGYTF. The DNA of the CDR3 is TGTGCCAGCAAGAAACACGGGACAGATAACTATGGCTACACCTTC.

This clonotype was observed a few times. The chain links TRBV2 to TRBJ2-4; no clear D gene. CDR3 length: 13 amino acids. Germline V gene lookup returns CDR1 SNHLY and CDR2 FYNNEI. The V end lost 6 bases, the J end lost 3 bases, and 9 bases lay between the germline ends. The CDR3 sequence is CASRSPDKNIQYF. DNA for the CDR3: TGTGCCAGCAGAAGCCCAGACAAAAACATTCAGTACTTC.

This chain uses TRBV4-3 with TRBJ2-3, with 7 bases that match TRBD2. This CDR3 region has 17 residues. Germline-derived CDR1 and CDR2 are LGHNA and YSLEER. Unmatched junction bases numbered 12, after V lost 3 bases and J lost 3 bases. This CDR3 is CASSQRGGGGGTDTQYF. Written as DNA, the CDR3 is TGCGCCAGCAGCCAGCGGGGTGGCGGGGGAGGGACAGATACGCAGTATTTT.

This clonotype was seen only a few times. V is TRBV19 and J is TRBJ1-5; perhaps TRBD1 as D (6 bases). This CDR3 contains 16 residues. V lost 5 bases and J lost 0, with 14 bases in between. The germline V gene has CDR1 LNHDA and CDR2 SQIVND (reference sequence). In DNA, the CDR3 is TGTGCCAGTAGTCGGACTCAGGGGAATAGCAATCAGCCCCAGCATTTT. Amino acids: CASSRTQGNSNQPQHF.

V and J are TRBV7-6 and TRBJ2-5; D may be TRBD2 (6 bases). The CDR3 is 15 residues long. Germline V gene sequence: CDR1 SGHVS, CDR2 FNYEAQ. The V end was cut by 1 base, the J end by 5 bases, with 14 bases between. For the CDR3, the DNA is TGTGCCAGCAGCTTAGGCCAACTAGCCCGGGAGACCCAGTACTTC. It specifies CASSLGQLARETQYF.

Only a few counts were recorded for this clonotype. The chain employs TRBV12-3 or TRBV12-4 and TRBJ2-2; D is uncertain. The CDR3 runs to 15 residues. Trimming pared 8 bases from V and 2 bases from J, leaving 15 bases between. CDR3: CASELSRRNTGELFF. The CDR3 DNA sequence: TGTGCCAGCGAATTATCACGGAGAAACACCGGGGAGCTGTTTTTT.

By frequency in the sample, this clonotype is medium-sized. The V call is TRBV6-5, the J call TRBJ1-2, with TRBD1 as a possible D gene (6 bases). V was trimmed by 0 bases and J by 8 bases, leaving 16 bases between them. Germline loops: CDR1 MNHEY, CDR2 SVGAGI. The CDR3 covers 15 residues. Written as DNA, the CDR3 is TGTGCCAGCAGTTACTCGGGACACGGGGGGTACGGCTACACCTTC. It encodes CASSYSGHGGYGYTF.

This clonotype was seen more than once but under ten times. The CDR3 protein is CASSGTGFTEAFF. CDR3 coding DNA: TGTGCCAGCTCGGGGACAGGGTTCACTGAAGCTTTCTTT. V usage is TRBV6-1 and J usage is TRBJ1-1; TRBD1 aligns across 9 bases. CDR3 size: 13 residues. Germline values: CDR1 MNHNS, CDR2 SASEGT. V trimming: 8 bases; J trimming: 4 bases; junction bases outside the gene matches: 5.